This entry lists 4 T cell receptor beta chains sequenced from one sample in a study of cytomegalovirus exposure and HLA in healthy donors. 13 Jbeta primers and 60 Vbeta primers were used for the PCR. The data were produced by immunoSEQ multiplex PCR, yet TCRdb's version contains in-frame clones alone and is incomplete. The data hold some 97,000 clones, with around three quarters observed a single time. The sequenced material came from PBMCs. These receptor sequences come from a female donor in good health and CMV-seropositive.

The chain links TRBV11-2 to TRBJ1-3; D call uncertain. The CDR3 spans 14 residues. CDR1 and CDR2 (germline): SGHAT, FQNNGV. The ends were cut back, 8 bases at V and 8 bases at J, with 19 bases in the middle. The CDR3 nucleotides read TGTGCCAGCGCCCTCCGGGGAATCGGCGACACCATATATTTT. It encodes CASALRGIGDTIYF.

This clone occurred once. This rearrangement joins TRBV4-1 to TRBJ2-7; D might be TRBD1 (6 bases). CDR1 and CDR2 (germline): MGHRA, YSYEKL. Deletions cut 3 bases from V and 0 bases from J, with 9 bases between. The CDR3 consists of 14 residues. In DNA, the CDR3 is TGCGCCAGCAGCCATCAGGACAGCTCCTACGAGCAGTACTTC. Translated, it gives CASSHQDSSYEQYF.

The chain is built from TRBV30 and TRBJ2-5, with 7 bases identical to TRBD2. The length of the CDR3 is 14 residues. Looked up from germline, CDR1 is GTSNPN and CDR2 is SVGIG (reference sequence). V lost 1 base, J lost 5 bases, and 7 bases stayed unmatched. CDR3 nucleotides: TGTGCCTGGAGTGCTGGGGGGGAGGTTGAGACCCAGTACTTC. Translating gives CAWSAGGEVETQYF.

The chain is built from TRBV4-2 and TRBJ1-6, with TRBD1 matching 7 bases. Germline V gene data show CDR1 as LGHNA and CDR2 as YNFKEQ. The V and J ends lost 0 bases and 0 bases, in that order; junction bases with no gene match: 5. The CDR3 contains 18 residues. The DNA of the CDR3 is TGTGCCAGCAGCCAAGAGGAGGACAGGAGCTCCTATAATTCACCCCTCCACTTT. Its translation: CASSQEEDRSSYNSPLHF.